This T cell receptor (beta chain) originates from a study of breast tumors, draining lymph nodes, adjacent tissues. Study observations and caveats: Luminal-like breast cancer showed significantly greater tumor-nontumor repertoire similarity than basal-like breast cancer did.

Samples came from axillary lymph nodes draining the breast cancer. TCRdb re-called the multiplex PCR reads with MiXCR, one entry per CDR3 protein. The sample lists some 230,000 distinct CDR3 sequences, 30% to 35% occurring once. Germline V CDR1 and CDR2: LNHDA, SQIVND (reference sequence). The germline V and J ends were trimmed by 2 bases and 0 bases, with 8 bases remaining between them. This CDR3 is built from 15 residues. This clonotype was detected ten times or more. Its antigen is still unknown. The material sequenced was axillary lymph node tissue. The chain has TRBV19 and TRBJ2-1; D unresolved. This clonotype was sampled from a female donor with breast cancer. Some clones in this sample may be carry-over from other donors' samples. CDR3 loop: CASSIRTSSYNEQFF. In DNA form, the CDR3 reads TGTGCCAGTAGTATACGGACGAGCTCCTACAATGAGCAGTTCTTC.